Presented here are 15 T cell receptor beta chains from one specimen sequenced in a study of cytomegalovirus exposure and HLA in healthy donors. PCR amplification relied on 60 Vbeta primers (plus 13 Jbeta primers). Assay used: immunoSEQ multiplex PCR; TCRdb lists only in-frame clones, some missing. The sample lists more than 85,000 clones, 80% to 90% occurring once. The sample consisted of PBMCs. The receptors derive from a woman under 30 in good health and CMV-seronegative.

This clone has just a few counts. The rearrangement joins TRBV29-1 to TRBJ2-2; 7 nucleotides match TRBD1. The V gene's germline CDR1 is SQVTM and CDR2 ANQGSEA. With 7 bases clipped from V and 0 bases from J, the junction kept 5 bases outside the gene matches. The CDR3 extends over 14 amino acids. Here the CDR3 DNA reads TGCAGCGCCTCAGGGGGTCCGAACACCGGGGAGCTGTTTTTT. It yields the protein CSASGGPNTGELFF.

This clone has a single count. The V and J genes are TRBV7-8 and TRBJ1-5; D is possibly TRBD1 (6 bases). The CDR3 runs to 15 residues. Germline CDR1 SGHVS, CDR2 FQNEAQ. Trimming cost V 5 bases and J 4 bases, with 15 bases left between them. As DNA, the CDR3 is TGTGCCAGCAGCACTAATACAGGGATAAATCAGCCCCAGCATTTT. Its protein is CASSTNTGINQPQHF.

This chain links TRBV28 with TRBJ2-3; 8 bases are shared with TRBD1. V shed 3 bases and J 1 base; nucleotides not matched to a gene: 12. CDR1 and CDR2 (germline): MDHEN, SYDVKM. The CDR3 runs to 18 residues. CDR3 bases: TGTGCCAGCAGTTTCCTACAGCCCAGGGGGCGCGGCACAGATACGCAGTATTTT. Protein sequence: CASSFLQPRGRGTDTQYF.

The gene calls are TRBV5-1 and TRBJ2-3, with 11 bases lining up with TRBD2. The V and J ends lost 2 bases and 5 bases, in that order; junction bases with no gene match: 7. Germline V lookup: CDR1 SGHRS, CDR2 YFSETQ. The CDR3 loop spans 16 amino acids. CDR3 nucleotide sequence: TGCGCCAGCAGCTTCGGACTAGCGGGTGATGGAGATACGCAGTATTTT. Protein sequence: CASSFGLAGDGDTQYF.

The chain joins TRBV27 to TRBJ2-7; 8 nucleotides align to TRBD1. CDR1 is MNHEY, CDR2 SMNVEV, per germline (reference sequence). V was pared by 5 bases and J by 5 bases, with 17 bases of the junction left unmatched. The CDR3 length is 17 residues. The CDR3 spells CASSTQTRTGSFNEQYF. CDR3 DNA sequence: TGTGCCAGCAGTACGCAAACCCGGACAGGGAGCTTTAACGAGCAGTACTTC.

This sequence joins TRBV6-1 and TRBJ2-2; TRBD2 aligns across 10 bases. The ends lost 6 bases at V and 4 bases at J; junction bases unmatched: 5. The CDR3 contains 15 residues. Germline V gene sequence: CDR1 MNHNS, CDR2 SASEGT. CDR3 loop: CASRKTSGVTGELFF. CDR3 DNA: TGTGCCAGCAGAAAAACTAGCGGGGTCACCGGGGAGCTGTTTTTT.

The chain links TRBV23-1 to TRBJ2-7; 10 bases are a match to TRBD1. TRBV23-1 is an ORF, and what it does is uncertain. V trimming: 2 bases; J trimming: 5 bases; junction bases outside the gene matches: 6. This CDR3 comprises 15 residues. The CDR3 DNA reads TGCGCCAGCAGTCAACCCTTAGGACAGGGGGACGAGCAGTACTTC. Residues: CASSQPLGQGDEQYF.

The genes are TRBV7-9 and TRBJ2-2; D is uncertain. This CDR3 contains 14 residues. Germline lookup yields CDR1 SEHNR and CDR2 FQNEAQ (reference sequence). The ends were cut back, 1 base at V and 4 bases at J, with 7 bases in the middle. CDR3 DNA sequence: TGTGCCAGCAGCTTAGTTCTCCGCACCGGGGAGCTGTTTTTT. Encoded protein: CASSLVLRTGELFF.

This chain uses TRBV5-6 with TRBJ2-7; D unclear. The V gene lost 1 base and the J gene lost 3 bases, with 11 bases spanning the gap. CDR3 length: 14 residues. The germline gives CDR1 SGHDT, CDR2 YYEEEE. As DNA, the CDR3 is TGTGCCAGCAGCTTGATCCGGAGTGTCTACGAGCAGTACTTC. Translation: CASSLIRSVYEQYF.

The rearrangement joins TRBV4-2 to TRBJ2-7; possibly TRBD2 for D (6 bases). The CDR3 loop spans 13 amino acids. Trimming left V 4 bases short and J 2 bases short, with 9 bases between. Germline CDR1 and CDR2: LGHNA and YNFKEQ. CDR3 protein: CASSLERAYEQYF. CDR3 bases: TGTGCCAGCAGCCTCGAGCGGGCCTACGAGCAGTACTTC.

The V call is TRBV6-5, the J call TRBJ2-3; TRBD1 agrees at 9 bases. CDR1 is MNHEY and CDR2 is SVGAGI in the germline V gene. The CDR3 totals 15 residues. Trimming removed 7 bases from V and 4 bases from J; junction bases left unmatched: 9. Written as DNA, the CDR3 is TGTGCCAGCAATTCCGGGACAGGGCTGTCAGATACGCAGTATTTT. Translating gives CASNSGTGLSDTQYF.

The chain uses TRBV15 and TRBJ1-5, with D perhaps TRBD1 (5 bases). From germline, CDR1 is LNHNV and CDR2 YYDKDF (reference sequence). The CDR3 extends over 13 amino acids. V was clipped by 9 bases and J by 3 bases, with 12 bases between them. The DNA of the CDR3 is TGTGCCACACAGCAGGGCCCCAATCAGCCCCAGCATTTT. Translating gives CATQQGPNQPQHF.

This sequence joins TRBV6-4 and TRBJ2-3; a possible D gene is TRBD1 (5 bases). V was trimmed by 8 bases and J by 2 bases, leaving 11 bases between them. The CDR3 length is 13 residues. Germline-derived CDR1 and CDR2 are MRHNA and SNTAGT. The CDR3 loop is CASGPGPTDTQYF. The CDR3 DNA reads TGTGCCAGCGGGCCAGGGCCCACAGATACGCAGTATTTT.

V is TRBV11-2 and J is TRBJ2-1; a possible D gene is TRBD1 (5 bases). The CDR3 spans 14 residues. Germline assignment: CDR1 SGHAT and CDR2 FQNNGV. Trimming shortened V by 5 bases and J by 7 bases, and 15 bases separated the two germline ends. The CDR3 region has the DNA TGTGCCAGCAGCCCCCCCGACAGTCGGAATGAGCAGTTCTTC. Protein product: CASSPPDSRNEQFF.

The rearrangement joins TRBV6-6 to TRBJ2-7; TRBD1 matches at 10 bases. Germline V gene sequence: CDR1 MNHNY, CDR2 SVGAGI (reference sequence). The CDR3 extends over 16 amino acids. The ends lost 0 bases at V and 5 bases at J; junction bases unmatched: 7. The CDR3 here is CASSYSGTGVAHEQYF. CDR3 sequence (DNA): TGTGCCAGCAGTTACTCGGGGACAGGGGTGGCCCACGAGCAGTACTTC.